Listed below are T cell receptor beta chains from one sample, sequenced in a study of blood T cell repertoires in COVID-19. The assay was immunoSEQ multiplex PCR, and TCRdb's table has in-frame clones only and misses some. The sample holds some 200,000 clones, approximately 82% seen once. Source material: peripheral blood. The receptors were gathered from a middle-aged woman who had recovered from COVID-19. CDR3s include the opening cysteine and the closing phenylalanine or tryptophan. D genes are given only for firm matches. Expanded clones get a size class; other rows say once, few or many, or leave the size out.

V	J	D	size	DNA	CDR3
TRBV19	TRBJ2-6	TRBD2	.	TGTGCCACCGCCCTTCGGGGGGGCGTTACTGGGGCCAACGTCCTGACTTTC	CATALRGGVTGANVLTF
TRBV10-3	TRBJ2-2	TRBD2	once	TGTGCCACCTCGACGGGGGGGCGCGCCGGCGGGGAGCTGTTTTTT	CATSTGGRAGGELFF
TRBV19	TRBJ2-1	TRBD1	.	TGTGCCAGTGCCGTTGTACCGGACAGGGCAGGGAATGAGCAGTTCTTC	CASAVVPDRAGNEQFF
TRBV19	TRBJ1-4	.	.	TGTGCCAGTAGCCACAGGGCACCTAATGAAAAACTGTTTTTT	CASSHRAPNEKLFF
TRBV27	TRBJ1-5	.	few	TGTGCCAGCAGTTTATTGCTAGACTTGATAGGAGGCAATCAGCCCCAGCATTTT	CASSLLLDLIGGNQPQHF
TRBV28	TRBJ1-4	TRBD1	.	TGTGCCAGCAGTTTAGGGTTTATGCAGGGGGTTAATGAAAAACTGTTTTTT	CASSLGFMQGVNEKLFF
TRBV14	TRBJ1-6	.	once	TGTGCCAGCAGCCAAGATTTTGGCATAAGTTCACCCCTCCACTTT	CASSQDFGISSPLHF
TRBV3-1/TRBV3-2	TRBJ2-3	TRBD2	.	TGTGCCAGCAGCCCTAGGACTAGCGGGGGGCCCGATACGCAGTATTTT	CASSPRTSGGPDTQYF
TRBV9	TRBJ1-1	.	.	TGTGCCAGCAGCGCTGAAGGTCCGGGAATGGATTCTGAAGCTTTCTTT	CASSAEGPGMDSEAFF
TRBV6-5	TRBJ1-5	.	.	TGTGCCAGCAGTTATGGAGATAGCAATCAGCCCCAGCATTTT	CASSYGDSNQPQHF
TRBV6-5	TRBJ2-1	.	once	TGTGCCAGCCAAACACCCGGCACTAACAACAATGAGCAGTTCTTC	CASQTPGTNNNEQFF
TRBV7-3	TRBJ1-1	.	.	TGTGCCAGCAGCTCGGGAGGAACAGGGCAAGGGACTGAAGCTTTCTTT	CASSSGGTGQGTEAFF
TRBV4-3	TRBJ2-1	TRBD2	.	TGCGCCAGCAGCCGGATAGCGGGGGGGCCCTATGAGCAGTTCTTC	CASSRIAGGPYEQFF
TRBV28	TRBJ1-2	.	few	TGTGCCAGCAGCGTGGCAGGGTATATCTATGGCTACACCTTC	CASSVAGYIYGYTF
TRBV7-3	TRBJ2-3	.	.	TGTGCCAGCAGCTTAATTGGGGGGGCTAGCACAGATACGCAGTATTTT	CASSLIGGASTDTQYF
TRBV6-5	TRBJ1-2	TRBD1	.	TGTGCCAGCAGTTGGGGACAGGGTGGTGGCTACACCTTC	CASSWGQGGGYTF
TRBV19	TRBJ2-3	TRBD1	.	TGTGCCAGTAACGGGGACAGCTCCTTCGGGGATACGCAGTATTTT	CASNGDSSFGDTQYF
TRBV3-1/TRBV3-2	TRBJ1-1	.	many	TGTGCCAGCAGCCAAGATAGGTTTGGGGGGAGGTACACTGAAGCTTTCTTT	CASSQDRFGGRYTEAFF
TRBV9	TRBJ1-1	TRBD1	.	TGTGCCAGCAGCGTAGGTGACAGGGATGCGAACACTGAAGCTTTCTTT	CASSVGDRDANTEAFF
TRBV5-1	TRBJ1-2	TRBD1	.	TGCGCCAGCAGCTTGGACAGGGGGTTAGGTGGCTACACCTTC	CASSLDRGLGGYTF
TRBV2	TRBJ1-4	TRBD1	.	TGTGCCAGCAGTCCGACAAGACAGGGTGAAAAACTGTTTTTT	CASSPTRQGEKLFF
TRBV28	TRBJ2-3	.	.	TGTGCCACCATCCCAGGGGAAGCTAGCACAGATACGCAGTATTTT	CATIPGEASTDTQYF
TRBV2	TRBJ2-7	.	.	TGTGCCAGCAGTGGACAGAGGTTCTACGAGCAGTACTTC	CASSGQRFYEQYF
TRBV3-1/TRBV3-2	TRBJ2-2	TRBD2	.	TGTGCCAGCAGCCAAGATCTAGGGCGGACTAGCGGGGGGAGGAACACCGGGGAGCTGTTTTTT	CASSQDLGRTSGGRNTGELFF
TRBV14	TRBJ2-7	.	.	TGTGCCAGCAGCCAAGGGGCGAGGGACGAGCAGTACTTC	CASSQGARDEQYF
TRBV4-3	TRBJ1-4	.	.	TGCGCCAGCAGCCAAGAACTGTCAAGGGGTAATGAAAAACTGTTTTTT	CASSQELSRGNEKLFF
TRBV7-9	TRBJ1-1	TRBD1	.	TGTGCCAGCAGCCCACAGGGGGCGCTGAACACTGAAGCTTTCTTT	CASSPQGALNTEAFF
TRBV3-1/TRBV3-2	TRBJ2-3	.	once	TGTGCCAGCAGCCAAGGAGGGGGAGATACGCAGTATTTT	CASSQGGGDTQYF
TRBV14	TRBJ1-2	.	.	TGTGCCAGCAGCCAATATGGAAGGGGGTATGGCTACACCTTC	CASSQYGRGYGYTF
TRBV12-3/TRBV12-4	TRBJ1-5	.	.	TGTGCCAGCAGCCTAAATCAGCCCCAGCATTTT	CASSLNQPQHF
TRBV12-3/TRBV12-4	TRBJ1-1	.	.	TGTGCCAGCAACAGCAACACTGAAGCTTTCTTT	CASNSNTEAFF
TRBV6-6	TRBJ2-5	TRBD1	.	TGTGCCAGCAGTACAGGGGGATTCGGAGAGACCCAGTACTTC	CASSTGGFGETQYF
TRBV18	TRBJ1-1	.	.	TGTGCCAGCTCACCGGGGACTCTGGTCACGGCTTTCTTT	CASSPGTLVTAFF
TRBV5-1	TRBJ2-1	TRBD2	.	TGCGCCAGCAGCTTGGATTTGCTAGCGGGGAGTGAGCAGTTCTTC	CASSLDLLAGSEQFF
TRBV7-2	TRBJ1-2	.	.	TGTGCCAGCAGTCGAGACACCGGGGGTGGCTACACCTTC	CASSRDTGGGYTF
TRBV15	TRBJ1-1	TRBD1	.	TGTGCCACCAGCAGAGATTGGGACAGGGCAACTGAAGCTTTCTTT	CATSRDWDRATEAFF
TRBV2	TRBJ1-5	TRBD1	few	TGTGCCAGCAGTGATATCGGGACAGGGAATCAGCCCCAGCATTTT	CASSDIGTGNQPQHF
TRBV5-6	TRBJ2-7	.	few	TGTGCCAGCAGCTACCGACAGGCCTCCTACGAGCAGTACTTC	CASSYRQASYEQYF
TRBV10-3	TRBJ1-2	.	.	TGTGCCATCAGTGATGGCGGTAACTATGGCTACACCTTC	CAISDGGNYGYTF
TRBV5-6	TRBJ1-3	TRBD1	.	TGTGCCAGCAGCTTGACGGGGGACAGAACTGGAAACACCATATATTTT	CASSLTGDRTGNTIYF
TRBV5-1	TRBJ2-1	TRBD2	.	TGCGCCAGCAGTTCTTACCGGGGGGTCCTCTACAATGAGCAGTTCTTC	CASSSYRGVLYNEQFF
TRBV11-2	TRBJ1-5	.	.	TGTGCCAGCAGCTTAGATCCCGGGATGCCCCAGCATTTT	CASSLDPGMPQHF
TRBV7-2	TRBJ2-4	.	.	TGTGCCAGCAGCCCCGGTACCTACATTCAGTACTTC	CASSPGTYIQYF
TRBV5-5	TRBJ2-7	.	.	TGTGCCAGCAGCTTGCAACTGGACAGATTTTACGAGCAGTACTTC	CASSLQLDRFYEQYF
TRBV15	TRBJ1-4	.	.	TGTGCCACCAGCAGAGGGCAACAGACGTTAGATGAAAAACTGTTTTTT	CATSRGQQTLDEKLFF
TRBV10-2	TRBJ1-1	.	few	TGCGCCAGCAGTGAGAGGCAGGCAGCCTCGGCTTTCTTT	CASSERQAASAFF
TRBV19	TRBJ1-1	.	many	TGTGCCAGTAGTACACTGACTTATACTGAAGCTTTCTTT	CASSTLTYTEAFF
TRBV2	TRBJ2-6	.	.	TGTGCCAGCACGACCCCAGGGGTAGGGGCCAACGTCCTGACTTTC	CASTTPGVGANVLTF
TRBV6-5	TRBJ2-7	TRBD2	.	TGTGCCAGCAGTTACGGGGCGGGACTAGCAACAAACGAGCAGTACTTC	CASSYGAGLATNEQYF
TRBV19	TRBJ1-3	.	.	TGTGCCAGTAGTATCGCCCGGGGAAACACCATATATTTT	CASSIARGNTIYF
TRBV5-6	TRBJ1-1	TRBD1	.	TGTGCCAGCAGCTACGGGACAGTAGCTTTCTTT	CASSYGTVAFF
TRBV27	TRBJ2-2	.	.	TGTGCCAGCAGTTTTTGGGGGCTCGACACCGGGGAGCTGTTTTTT	CASSFWGLDTGELFF